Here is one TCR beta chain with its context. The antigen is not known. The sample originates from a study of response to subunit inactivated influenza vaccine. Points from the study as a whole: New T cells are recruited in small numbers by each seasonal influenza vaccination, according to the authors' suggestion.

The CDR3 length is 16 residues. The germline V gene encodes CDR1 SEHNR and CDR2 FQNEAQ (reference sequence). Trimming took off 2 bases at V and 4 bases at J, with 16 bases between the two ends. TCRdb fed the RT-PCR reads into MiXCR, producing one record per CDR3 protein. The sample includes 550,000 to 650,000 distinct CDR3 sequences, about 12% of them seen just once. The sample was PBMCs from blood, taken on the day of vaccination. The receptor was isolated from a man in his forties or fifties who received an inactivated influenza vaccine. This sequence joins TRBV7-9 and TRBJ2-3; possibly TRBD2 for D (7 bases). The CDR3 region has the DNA TGTGCCAGCAGCTTAAATGCGGGGGCTATGGCAGATACGCAGTATTTT. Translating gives CASSLNAGAMADTQYF.